The 26 T cell receptor beta chains reported below all come from one sample, sequenced in a study of monozygotic twins with cystic fibrosis. TCRdb's table, derived via immunoSEQ multiplex PCR, lists solely in-frame clones and lacks some. The sample includes some 17,000 clones, approximately 96% of them seen just once. Sequences were obtained from blood. These receptors originate from a girl under 10 years old with cystic fibrosis.

The rearrangement links TRBV13 to TRBJ1-2; D perhaps matches TRBD1 (5 bases). Trimming removed 2 bases from V and 4 bases from J, with 11 bases in between. The CDR3 sequence is 14 residues long. Germline values: CDR1 PRHDT, CDR2 FYEKMQ (reference sequence). The CDR3 coding sequence is TGTGCCAGCAGCTTATTGCCGACAGTCTATGGCTACACCTTC. It specifies CASSLLPTVYGYTF.

The gene calls are TRBV7-2 and TRBJ2-5, with TRBD2 matching 9 bases. The CDR3 totals 18 residues. Losses at the gene ends were 0 bases for V and 5 bases for J; bases not matched to a gene: 13. Germline values: CDR1 SGHTA, CDR2 FQGNSA. CDR3 protein: CASSLAPSGGPRSETQYF. In nucleotides, the CDR3 is TGTGCCAGCAGCTTAGCGCCGAGCGGGGGGCCTCGGTCGGAGACCCAGTACTTC.

This chain joins TRBV18 and TRBJ1-6, with D possibly matching TRBD1 (5 bases). V lost 6 bases and J 8 bases, leaving 11 bases between the germline ends. Germline V gene sequence: CDR1 KGHSH, CDR2 LQKENI. This CDR3 is 13 amino acids long. The CDR3 coding sequence is TGTGCCAGCTCGGGGCGGGTAGATTCACCCCTCCACTTT. Protein product: CASSGRVDSPLHF.

The V gene is TRBV4-3, the J gene TRBJ1-5; the match to TRBD1 covers 7 bases. Germline CDR1 LGHNA, CDR2 YSLEER. The V gene end was trimmed by 2 bases and the J gene end by 5 bases; junction bases not matched to a gene: 9. The CDR3 loop spans 16 amino acids. CDR3 region: CASSQQAGGGDQPQHF. The CDR3 nucleotides are TGCGCCAGCAGCCAACAAGCCGGAGGGGGCGATCAGCCCCAGCATTTT.

The chain uses TRBV7-2 and TRBJ1-1, with a weak D call TRBD1 (5 bases). Deletions cut 3 bases from V and 0 bases from J, with 14 bases between. Germline loops: CDR1 SGHTA, CDR2 FQGNSA. This CDR3 contains 16 residues. This CDR3 is CASSFDSLGLNTEAFF. CDR3 nucleotide sequence: TGTGCCAGCAGCTTCGACAGCCTCGGATTGAACACTGAAGCTTTCTTT.

CDR3 coding DNA: TGTGCCAGCAGTGAAATAGGTCGTTCTGAAGCTTTCTTT. Translation: CASSEIGRSEAFF. The V and J genes are TRBV2 and TRBJ1-1, with D unclear. V was clipped by 2 bases and J by 6 bases, with 10 bases between them. CDR1 and CDR2 from the germline V gene are SNHLY and FYNNEI. The CDR3 sequence is 13 residues long.

This clone was observed once. The chain uses TRBV6-6 and TRBJ2-1; D is uncertain. This CDR3 is 13 amino acids long. V gave up 0 bases and J gave up 8 bases, with 8 bases separating them. Looked up from germline, CDR1 is MNHNY and CDR2 is SVGAGI (reference sequence). CDR3 sequence: CASSYSAEYEQFF. For the CDR3, the DNA is TGTGCCAGCAGTTACTCGGCGGAGTATGAGCAGTTCTTC.

V is TRBV7-6 and J is TRBJ2-3, with D possibly being TRBD2 (7 bases). The CDR3 is 15 amino acids. The germline gives CDR1 SGHVS, CDR2 FNYEAQ. Deletions cut 2 bases from V and 2 bases from J, with 11 bases between. The CDR3 sequence: CASSLLGGATDTQYF. The DNA for the CDR3 is TGTGCCAGCAGCTTACTTGGGGGGGCCACAGATACGCAGTATTTT.

V gene TRBV5-1 combines with J gene TRBJ1-1; 9 bases line up with TRBD1. V trimming: 3 bases; J trimming: 4 bases; junction bases outside the gene matches: 4. The germline V gene has CDR1 SGHRS and CDR2 YFSETQ. This CDR3 comprises 14 residues. CDR3 region: CASSSQGAGTEAFF. In nucleotides, the CDR3 is TGCGCCAGCAGCTCACAGGGGGCTGGCACTGAAGCTTTCTTT. The full variable domain, completed using reference TRBV5-1 and TRBJ1-1, is KAGVTQTPRYLIKTRGQQVTLSCSPISGHRSVSWYQQTPGQGLQFLFEYFSETQRNKGNFPGRFSGRQFSNSRSEMNVSTLELGDSALYLCASSSQGAGTEAFFGQGTRLTVV.

Worth noting for this clone: This sample also contains other DNA sequences that code for the same CDR3. The CDR3: CASSLEVETQYF. Written as DNA, the CDR3 is TGTGCCAGCAGCTTAGAGGTAGAGACCCAGTACTTC. The chain combines TRBV7-9 with TRBJ2-5; the D is unclear. The CDR3 is 12 residues long. Trimming stripped 1 base from V and 4 bases from J, with 4 bases between. Germline V gives CDR1 SEHNR, CDR2 FQNEAQ (reference sequence).

The chain joins TRBV7-7 to TRBJ2-5; D gene unclear. The length of the CDR3 is 15 residues. V was cut by 4 bases and J by 5 bases, with 17 bases left in between. Germline V gene data show CDR1 as SSHAT and CDR2 as FNYEAQ (reference sequence). The CDR3 here is CASSSGPMGGETQYF. The CDR3 bases are TGTGCCAGCAGCTCCGGTCCTATGGGTGGGGAGACCCAGTACTTC.

The chain uses TRBV6-5 and TRBJ1-2; 8 bases map to TRBD1. The CDR3 contains 15 residues. The V segment lost 2 bases and the J segment 5 bases; nucleotides outside the gene matches: 7. Germline V gene data show CDR1 as MNHEY and CDR2 as SVGAGI. The CDR3, as DNA: TGTGCCAGCAGTTACGATAACACAGGGGGATATGGCTACACCTTC. It translates to CASSYDNTGGYGYTF.

J is TRBJ2-5 and V is TRBV25-1, with 10 nucleotides matching TRBD1. CDR3 size: 17 residues. The V gene end was trimmed by 2 bases and the J gene end by 7 bases; junction bases not matched to a gene: 13. The germline gives CDR1 MGHDK, CDR2 SYGVNS. Here the CDR3 reads CASSEPGQGFYGGTQYF. In DNA form, the CDR3 reads TGTGCCAGCAGTGAACCGGGACAGGGGTTTTACGGCGGGACCCAGTACTTC.

The chain has TRBV11-3 and TRBJ2-1; D possibly uses TRBD1 or TRBD2 (5 bases each). CDR1 is SGHNT, CDR2 YENEEA, per germline. V was clipped by 5 bases and J by 7 bases, with 15 bases between them. The CDR3 has 14 residues. In nucleotides, the CDR3 is TGTGCCAGCAGCCCCCCGGGGCCTGAAAATGAGCAGTTCTTC. The encoded protein is CASSPPGPENEQFF. Full variable domain (remainder filled in from reference TRBV11-3 and TRBJ2-1): EAGVVQSPRYKIIEKKQPVAFWCNPISGHNTLYWYLQNLGQGPELLIRYENEEAVDDSQLPKDRFSAERLKGVDSTLKIQPAELGDSAVYLCASSPPGPENEQFFGPGTRLTVL.

CDR3 coding DNA: TGTGCCAGCAGCTTACAGGGGGCCTACGAGCAGTACTTC. It translates to CASSLQGAYEQYF. V usage is TRBV7-2 and J usage is TRBJ2-7; 7 bases match TRBD1. Germline-derived CDR1 and CDR2 are SGHTA and FQGNSA. CDR3 length: 13 residues. V lost 2 bases, J lost 2 bases, and 0 bases stayed unmatched.

The chain recombines TRBV7-2 with TRBJ1-6, with 9 bases lining up with TRBD1. The CDR3 is 15 amino acids. The V gene's germline CDR1 is SGHTA and CDR2 FQGNSA. The V segment lost 5 bases and the J segment 10 bases; nucleotides outside the gene matches: 9. Here the CDR3 reads CASSPRRTGVSPLHF. The CDR3 DNA reads as TGTGCCAGCAGCCCGCGTCGGACAGGGGTCTCACCCCTCCACTTT.

CDR3 protein: CSVRWGNQPQHF. DNA for the CDR3: TGCAGCGTACGATGGGGCAATCAGCCCCAGCATTTT. The chain couples TRBV29-1 to TRBJ1-5, with D hard to call. This CDR3 contains 12 residues. Trimming removed 6 bases from V and 2 bases from J, with 8 bases in between. Per germline, CDR1 SQVTM and CDR2 ANQGSEA.

This clone was seen a single time. The genes are TRBV5-1 and TRBJ2-7, with 8 bases fitting TRBD1. The length of the CDR3 is 15 residues. V dropped 0 bases and J dropped 3; count of bases not matched to a gene: 5. Looked up from germline, CDR1 is SGHRS and CDR2 is YFSETQ. In nucleotides, the CDR3 is TGCGCCAGCAGCTTGGCGGGGACAGGCTACTACGAGCAGTACTTC. Its translation is CASSLAGTGYYEQYF.

The chain links TRBV19 to TRBJ2-7, with 10 bases aligning to TRBD2. The length of the CDR3 is 17 residues. Germline assignment: CDR1 LNHDA and CDR2 SQIVND (reference sequence). Trimming took 3 bases from V and 0 from J; bases not matched to a gene: 8. The CDR3 is CASSIQASGGTSYEQYF. DNA for the CDR3: TGTGCCAGTAGTATTCAGGCTAGCGGGGGCACCTCCTACGAGCAGTACTTC.

The genes are TRBV7-2 and TRBJ2-1, with D possibly TRBD1 on 6 matching bases. Germline CDR1 reads SGHTA; CDR2 reads FQGNSA. CDR3 length: 12 residues. V was cut by 6 bases and J by 7 bases, with 10 bases left in between. CDR3 DNA: TGTGCCAGCAGATCCACAGGGAATGAGCAGTTCTTC. Protein sequence: CASRSTGNEQFF.

In this sample, this clone turned up a few times. The chain is built from TRBV7-9 and TRBJ2-1; D is possibly TRBD1 (6 bases). V was trimmed by 2 bases and J by 7 bases, leaving 9 bases between them. The CDR3 covers 13 residues. Germline-derived CDR1 and CDR2 are SEHNR and FQNEAQ (reference sequence). The CDR3 region has the DNA TGTGCCAGCAGCTTAACCACAGGGAATGAGCAGTTCTTC. Amino acid sequence: CASSLTTGNEQFF.

This chain joins TRBV4-3 and TRBJ1-1, with D maybe TRBD1 (5 bases). Trimming shortened V by 5 bases and J by 2 bases, and 12 bases separated the two germline ends. The CDR3 spans 14 residues. The germline V gene encodes CDR1 LGHNA and CDR2 YSLEER. CDR3 nucleotides: TGCGCCAGCAGCGAATACGGACAAAACACTGAAGCTTTCTTT. Translated: CASSEYGQNTEAFF.

The chain recombines TRBV9 with TRBJ2-1; 12 nucleotides line up with TRBD2. Germline CDR1 and CDR2: SGDLS and YYNGEE. Trimming cost V 4 bases and J 4 bases; bases outside gene matches: 6. The CDR3 sequence is 16 residues long. This CDR3 reads CASSPLAGGVYNEQFF. Written as DNA, the CDR3 is TGTGCCAGCAGCCCACTAGCGGGGGGCGTGTACAATGAGCAGTTCTTC.

This clone was detected once. The rearrangement links TRBV5-6 to TRBJ1-1; 9 nucleotides line up with TRBD1. The CDR3 spans 14 residues. Trimming cost V 3 bases and J 5 bases; bases outside gene matches: 5. Germline CDR1 SGHDT, CDR2 YYEEEE. The CDR3 DNA reads TGTGCCAGCAGCTGGGGGACAGGGTGGACTGAAGCTTTCTTT. It codes for CASSWGTGWTEAFF.

The genes are TRBV5-1 and TRBJ2-3; 8 nucleotides align to TRBD1. The CDR3 is 13 residues long. The junction had 5 bases not matched to a gene; V was cut back by 5 bases and J by 6 bases. Germline V gene sequence: CDR1 SGHRS, CDR2 YFSETQ. As DNA, the CDR3 is TGCGCCAGCAGTGTCAGGGGGCCCGATACGCAGTATTTT. Amino acids: CASSVRGPDTQYF.

The chain combines TRBV6-6 with TRBJ1-2; tentatively, D is TRBD1 (5 bases). The germline V gene encodes CDR1 MNHNY and CDR2 SVGAGI (reference sequence). The CDR3 loop spans 14 amino acids. V shed 2 bases and J shed 5 bases, with 12 bases lying between them. CDR3 nucleotide sequence: TGTGCCAGCAGTTACGTCGGGACCCCTTATGGCTACACCTTC. This translates into CASSYVGTPYGYTF.